These 2 T cell receptor beta chains were all obtained from the same sample, sequenced in a study of T cell repertoires in cytomegalovirus infection. TCRdb processed the reads anew with MiXCR; each CDR3 protein has one entry. This table holds 250,000 or so distinct CDR3 sequences, approximately 17% found once. Sequencing was carried out using CD8+ T cells from PBMCs. The origin of the receptors is a human donor in good health (CMV status not recorded). Some clones in this sample may be carry-over from other donors' samples.

There are a few counts of this clonotype. DNA of the CDR3: TGTGCCAGCAGTTACTCCACAGGGATTACCGTCACCGGGGAGCTGTTTTTT. Its protein is CASSYSTGITVTGELFF. The rearrangement uses TRBV6-5 and TRBJ2-2, with D possibly matching TRBD1 (6 bases). The germline V and J ends were trimmed by 0 bases and 4 bases, with 15 bases remaining between them. CDR1 is MNHEY and CDR2 is SVGAGI in the germline V gene. This CDR3 comprises 17 residues.

This chain's CDR3 is CASSYPGTGVYEQYF. Here the CDR3 DNA reads TGTGCCAGCAGCTACCCCGGGACAGGGGTATACGAGCAGTACTTC. The chain carries TRBV7-9 and TRBJ2-7; the match to TRBD1 covers 10 bases. The germline V gene encodes CDR1 SEHNR and CDR2 FQNEAQ (reference sequence). The trim removed 4 bases at V and 4 bases at J, leaving 7 bases unmatched. The length of the CDR3 is 15 residues.